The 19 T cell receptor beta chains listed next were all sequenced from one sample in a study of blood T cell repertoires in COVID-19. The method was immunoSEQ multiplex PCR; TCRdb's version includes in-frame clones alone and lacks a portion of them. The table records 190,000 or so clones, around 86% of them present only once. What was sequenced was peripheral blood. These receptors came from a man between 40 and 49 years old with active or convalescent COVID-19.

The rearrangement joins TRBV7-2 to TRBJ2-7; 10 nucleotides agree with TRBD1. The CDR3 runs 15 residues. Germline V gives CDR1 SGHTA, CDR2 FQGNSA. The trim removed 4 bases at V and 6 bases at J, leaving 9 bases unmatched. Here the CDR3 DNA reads TGTGCCAGCAGCTGGTCCGGGACAGGGGTGCGCGAGCAGTACTTC. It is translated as CASSWSGTGVREQYF.

The CDR3 loop reads CASSGSTGSYEQYF. CDR3 nucleotide sequence: TGCGCCAGCAGCGGGTCGACAGGATCCTACGAGCAGTACTTC. The genes are TRBV5-1 and TRBJ2-7; perhaps TRBD1 as D (6 bases). Trimming pared 4 bases from V and 1 base from J, leaving 12 bases between. Germline V gives CDR1 SGHRS, CDR2 YFSETQ. The CDR3 consists of 14 residues.

The CDR3 region has the DNA TGTGCCAGCAGCTCACTCGCCGGACAGGGGAGGACTGAAGCTTTCTTT. Translated: CASSSLAGQGRTEAFF. The chain couples TRBV7-9 to TRBJ1-1, with 9 bases that match TRBD1. J gave up 5 bases and V 4 bases, and 11 bases lay outside the gene matches. CDR3 length: 16 residues. Germline V gene lookup returns CDR1 SEHNR and CDR2 FQNEAQ (reference sequence). Full variable domain (missing parts from reference TRBV7-9 and TRBJ1-1): DTGVSQNPRHKITKRGQNVTFRCDPISEHNRLYWYRQTLGQGPEFLTYFQNEAQLEKSRLLSDRFSAERPKGSFSTLEIQRTEQGDSAMYLCASSSLAGQGRTEAFFGQGTRLTVV.

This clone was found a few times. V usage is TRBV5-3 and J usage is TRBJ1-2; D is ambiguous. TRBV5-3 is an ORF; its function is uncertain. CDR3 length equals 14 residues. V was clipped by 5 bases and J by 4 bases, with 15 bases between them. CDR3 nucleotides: TGTGCCAGAAGGCGCGCCGATTCCCTCTATGGCTACACCTTC. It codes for CARRRADSLYGYTF.

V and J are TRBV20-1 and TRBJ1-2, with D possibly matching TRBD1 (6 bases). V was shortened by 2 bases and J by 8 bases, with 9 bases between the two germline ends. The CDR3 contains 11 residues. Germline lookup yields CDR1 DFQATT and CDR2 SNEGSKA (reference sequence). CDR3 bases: TGCAGTGCTAGACAGGGGACCGGCTACACCTTC. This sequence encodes CSARQGTGYTF.

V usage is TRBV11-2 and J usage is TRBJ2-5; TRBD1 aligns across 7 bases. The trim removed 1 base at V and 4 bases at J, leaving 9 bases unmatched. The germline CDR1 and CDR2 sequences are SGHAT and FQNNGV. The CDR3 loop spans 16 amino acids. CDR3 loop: CASSLVSRAGGETQYF. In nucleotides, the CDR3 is TGTGCCAGCAGCTTAGTATCTAGGGCAGGGGGAGAGACCCAGTACTTC.

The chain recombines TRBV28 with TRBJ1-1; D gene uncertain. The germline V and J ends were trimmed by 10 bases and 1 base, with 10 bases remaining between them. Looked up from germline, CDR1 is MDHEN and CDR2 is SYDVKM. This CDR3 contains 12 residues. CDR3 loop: CATIDTNTEAFF. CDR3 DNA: TGTGCCACCATCGACACGAACACTGAAGCTTTCTTT.

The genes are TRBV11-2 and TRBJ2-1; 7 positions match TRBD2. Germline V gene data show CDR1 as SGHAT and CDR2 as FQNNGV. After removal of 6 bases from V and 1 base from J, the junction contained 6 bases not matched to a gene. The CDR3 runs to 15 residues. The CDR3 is CASRQAGRSYNEQFF. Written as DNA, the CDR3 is TGTGCCAGCAGACAAGCGGGGAGGTCCTACAATGAGCAGTTCTTC.

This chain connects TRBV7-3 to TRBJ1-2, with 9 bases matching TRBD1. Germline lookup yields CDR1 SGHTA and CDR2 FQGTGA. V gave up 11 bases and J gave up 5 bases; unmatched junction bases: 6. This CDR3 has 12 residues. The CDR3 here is CALPDRGYGYTF. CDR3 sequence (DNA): TGTGCCCTCCCGGACAGGGGTTATGGCTACACCTTC.

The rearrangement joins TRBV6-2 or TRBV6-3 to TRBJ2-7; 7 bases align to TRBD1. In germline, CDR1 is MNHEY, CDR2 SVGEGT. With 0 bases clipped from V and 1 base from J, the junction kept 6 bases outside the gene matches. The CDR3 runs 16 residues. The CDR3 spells CASSYSRQGISYEQYF. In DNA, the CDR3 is TGTGCCAGCAGTTACTCGCGACAGGGAATTTCCTACGAGCAGTACTTC.

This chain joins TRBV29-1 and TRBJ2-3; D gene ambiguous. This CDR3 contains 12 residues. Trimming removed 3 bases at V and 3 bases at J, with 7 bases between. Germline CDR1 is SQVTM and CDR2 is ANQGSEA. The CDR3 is CSVDLSTDTQYF. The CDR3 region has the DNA TGCAGCGTTGACCTTAGTACAGATACGCAGTATTTT.

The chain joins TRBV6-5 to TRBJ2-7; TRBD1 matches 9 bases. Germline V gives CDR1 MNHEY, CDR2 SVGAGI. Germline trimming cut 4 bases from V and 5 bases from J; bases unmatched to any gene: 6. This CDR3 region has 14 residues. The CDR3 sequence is CASSSRGQGDEQYF. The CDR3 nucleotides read TGTGCCAGCAGTTCTCGGGGACAGGGCGACGAGCAGTACTTC.

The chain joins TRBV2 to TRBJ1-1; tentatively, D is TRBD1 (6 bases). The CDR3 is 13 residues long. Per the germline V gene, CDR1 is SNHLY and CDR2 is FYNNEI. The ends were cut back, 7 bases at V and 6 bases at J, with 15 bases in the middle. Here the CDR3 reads CASMTLQGSEAFF. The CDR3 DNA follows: TGTGCCAGCATGACATTACAGGGATCTGAAGCTTTCTTT. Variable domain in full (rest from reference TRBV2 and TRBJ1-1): EPEVTQTPSHQVTQMGQEVILRCVPISNHLYFYWYRQILGQKVEFLVSFYNNEISEKSEIFDDQFSVERPDGSNFTLKIRSTKLEDSAMYFCASMTLQGSEAFFGQGTRLTVV.

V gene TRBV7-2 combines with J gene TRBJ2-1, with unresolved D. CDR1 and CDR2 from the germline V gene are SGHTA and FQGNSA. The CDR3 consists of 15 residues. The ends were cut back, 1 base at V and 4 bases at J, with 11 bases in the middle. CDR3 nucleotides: TGTGCCAGCAGCTTAGAACAGATCTTTTACAATGAGCAGTTCTTC. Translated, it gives CASSLEQIFYNEQFF.

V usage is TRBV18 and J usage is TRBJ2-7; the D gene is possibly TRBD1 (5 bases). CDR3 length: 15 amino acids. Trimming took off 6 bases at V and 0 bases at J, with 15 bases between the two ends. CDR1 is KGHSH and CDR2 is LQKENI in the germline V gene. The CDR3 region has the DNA TGTGCCAGCTCGCAAGCGAACAGGTACTCCTACGAGCAGTACTTC. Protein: CASSQANRYSYEQYF.

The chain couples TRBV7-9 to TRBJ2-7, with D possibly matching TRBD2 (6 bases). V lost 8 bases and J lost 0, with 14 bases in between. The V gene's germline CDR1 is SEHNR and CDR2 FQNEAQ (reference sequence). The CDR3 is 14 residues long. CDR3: CASGDGGHSYEQYF. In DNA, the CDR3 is TGTGCCAGCGGGGACGGGGGTCACTCCTACGAGCAGTACTTC.

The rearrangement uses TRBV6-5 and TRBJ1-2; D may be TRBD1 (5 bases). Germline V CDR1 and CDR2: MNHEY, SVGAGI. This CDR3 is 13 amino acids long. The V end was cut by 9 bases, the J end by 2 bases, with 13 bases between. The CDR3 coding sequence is TGTGCCAGTAGATTCGGGGGGAACTATGGCTACACCTTC. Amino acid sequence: CASRFGGNYGYTF.

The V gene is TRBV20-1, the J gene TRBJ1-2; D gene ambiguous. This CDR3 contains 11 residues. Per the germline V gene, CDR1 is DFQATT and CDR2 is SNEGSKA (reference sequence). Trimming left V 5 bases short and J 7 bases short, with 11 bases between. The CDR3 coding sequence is TGCAGTGCTTGGGAGCGGGGTGGCTACACCTTC. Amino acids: CSAWERGGYTF.

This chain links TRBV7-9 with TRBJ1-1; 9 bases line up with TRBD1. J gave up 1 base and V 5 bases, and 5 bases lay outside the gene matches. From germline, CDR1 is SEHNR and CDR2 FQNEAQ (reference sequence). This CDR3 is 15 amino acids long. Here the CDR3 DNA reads TGTGCCAGCAGCCAAACAGGGGGCCGGAACACTGAAGCTTTCTTT. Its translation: CASSQTGGRNTEAFF.